This T cell receptor beta chain was captured by sequencing in a study of cytomegalovirus exposure and HLA in healthy donors. Findings of the study overall: Most TCRs appeared rarely, but some public TCRs recurred in many donors.

The repertoire was sequenced with immunoSEQ multiplex PCR; TCRdb's copy has only in-frame clones and lacks some. The data hold some 160,000 clones, with about 89% observed a single time. Details on this clone: Antigen specificity is unknown.

This TCR was recovered from a man younger than 30 in good health and CMV-seronegative. The sequencing sample was made of PBMCs.

For the CDR3, the DNA is TGTGCCAGCAGCTCGGACAGCGGGGAGCTGTTTTTT. Encoded protein: CASSSDSGELFF. The gene calls are TRBV7-7 and TRBJ2-2, with D perhaps TRBD1 (6 bases). Trimming stripped 4 bases from V and 7 bases from J, with 7 bases between. CDR3 size: 12 residues. Germline loops: CDR1 SSHAT, CDR2 FNYEAQ (reference sequence).